Each of the 22 T cell receptor beta chains below was sequenced from the same sample in a study of technical replicates of blood from several donors. Sequencing used immunoSEQ multiplex PCR; TCRdb keeps in-frame clones, though not all of them. The sample lists some 87,000 clones, approximately 96% occurring once. Material for sequencing was T cells isolated from PBMCs. Source of these receptors: a human donor in good health.

The rearrangement uses TRBV27 and TRBJ2-2; possible D gene TRBD2, 7 bases. The CDR3 is 15 amino acids. Deletions cut 2 bases from V and 4 bases from J, with 11 bases between. The V gene's germline CDR1 is MNHEY and CDR2 SMNVEV (reference sequence). CDR3 sequence: CASSLRGASTGELFF. The CDR3 bases are TGTGCCAGCAGTTTACGGGGGGCAAGCACCGGGGAGCTGTTTTTT.

The J gene is TRBJ2-3, the V gene TRBV7-6, with TRBD2 matching 11 bases. The CDR3 covers 15 residues. Per germline, CDR1 SGHVS and CDR2 FNYEAQ. Trimming removed 7 bases from V and 3 bases from J; junction bases left unmatched: 6. CDR3 loop: CASTVGLAETDTQYF. The CDR3 bases are TGTGCCAGCACCGTGGGACTAGCGGAGACAGATACGCAGTATTTT.

V is TRBV28 and J is TRBJ2-5, with D unclear. Looked up from germline, CDR1 is MDHEN and CDR2 is SYDVKM. The CDR3 extends over 14 amino acids. V lost 5 bases, J lost 1 base, and 11 bases lay in between. DNA of the CDR3: TGTGCCAGCAGTCAGACACATCCCCAAGAGACCCAGTACTTC. Amino acid sequence: CASSQTHPQETQYF.

The genes are TRBV6-5 and TRBJ1-1; maybe TRBD1 (6 bases). Germline V gene sequence: CDR1 MNHEY, CDR2 SVGAGI. The CDR3 is made up of 14 amino acids. The V end lost 6 bases, the J end lost 5 bases, and 16 bases lay between the germline ends. CDR3 in amino acids: CASSPDEGGTEAFF. The CDR3 nucleotides are TGTGCCAGCAGCCCCGACGAGGGGGGGACTGAAGCTTTCTTT.

The chain combines TRBV20-1 with TRBJ2-1; D is uncertain. V was trimmed by 0 bases and J by 7 bases, leaving 4 bases between them. CDR1 and CDR2 (germline): DFQATT, SNEGSKA (reference sequence). The CDR3 length is 11 residues. The CDR3 nucleotides are TGCAGTGCTAGAGATCTGAATGAGCAGTTCTTC. This codes for CSARDLNEQFF.

About this clone: Other DNA sequences from this sample encode an identical CDR3 as well. The chain has TRBV9 and TRBJ1-1, with a weak D call TRBD1 (5 bases). The CDR3 runs 14 residues. CDR1 is SGDLS and CDR2 is YYNGEE in the germline V gene. Trimming took 1 base from V and 1 from J, leaving 8 bases between them. The CDR3 spells CASSVSTGNTEAFF. DNA for the CDR3: TGTGCCAGCAGCGTATCTACAGGGAACACTGAAGCTTTCTTT.

The chain employs TRBV6-6 and TRBJ2-2; TRBD2 aligns across 9 bases. V shed 5 bases and J 3 bases; nucleotides not matched to a gene: 1. Per germline, CDR1 MNHNY and CDR2 SVGAGI (reference sequence). The length of the CDR3 is 14 residues. The CDR3 loop is CASSGLAYTGELFF. CDR3 nucleotide sequence: TGTGCCAGCAGTGGACTAGCGTACACCGGGGAGCTGTTTTTT.

The chain carries TRBV18 and TRBJ2-7; D remains ambiguous. V was shortened by 6 bases and J by 3 bases, with 18 bases between the two germline ends. The CDR3 totals 15 residues. The V gene's germline CDR1 is KGHSH and CDR2 LQKENI. The CDR3 loop is CASSPVGRSLYEQYF. The CDR3 DNA is TGTGCCAGCTCCCCGGTGGGTCGGAGCCTCTACGAGCAGTACTTC.

This sequence joins TRBV28 and TRBJ1-4; 7 nucleotides line up with TRBD1. The CDR3 is 15 residues long. The J segment lost 8 bases and the V segment lost 5 bases, leaving 11 bases of the junction unmatched. Germline lookup yields CDR1 MDHEN and CDR2 SYDVKM. The CDR3 nucleotides read TGTGCCAGCAGTCAGGGGGGCGAGGCGGGAGAAAAACTGTTTTTT. This translates into CASSQGGEAGEKLFF.

The CDR3 loop reads CASSEVEGGNEQYF. The DNA for the CDR3 is TGTGCCAGCAGTGAAGTGGAGGGCGGGAACGAGCAGTACTTC. V gene TRBV6-1 combines with J gene TRBJ2-7, with a weak D call TRBD2 (6 bases). The V and J ends lost 1 base and 5 bases respectively, with 12 bases between them. Germline CDR1 is MNHNS and CDR2 is SASEGT. CDR3 length: 14 residues.

This clone has just one count. The chain combines TRBV29-1 with TRBJ2-5; D remains unclear. The V gene lost 3 bases and the J gene lost 1 base, with 12 bases spanning the gap. The CDR3 spans 14 residues. Germline V gives CDR1 SQVTM, CDR2 ANQGSEA. The CDR3 loop is CSVEYSRVQETQYF. Written as DNA, the CDR3 is TGCAGCGTTGAGTATAGTCGGGTCCAAGAGACCCAGTACTTC. The variable domain in full, completed from reference TRBV29-1 and TRBJ2-5, reads SAVISQKPSRDICQRGTSLTIQCQVDSQVTMMFWYRQQPGQSLTLIATANQGSEATYESGFVIDKFPISRPNLTFSTLTVSNMSPEDSSIYLCSVEYSRVQETQYFGPGTRLLVL.

The chain is built from TRBV19 and TRBJ2-7, with D uncertain. This CDR3 is built from 15 residues. Germline values: CDR1 LNHDA, CDR2 SQIVND (reference sequence). Between the trimmed V and J ends, which lost 2 bases and 4 bases, there was a span of 15 bases. The DNA of the CDR3 is TGTGCCAGTAGTATACGTAGCCGAGACCGGTACGAGCAGTACTTC. Protein sequence: CASSIRSRDRYEQYF. Drawing the rest from reference TRBV19 and TRBJ2-7, the complete variable domain is DGGITQSPKYLFRKEGQNVTLSCEQNLNHDAMYWYRQDPGQGLRLIYYSQIVNDFQKGDIAEGYSVSREKKESFPLTVTSAQKNPTAFYLCASSIRSRDRYEQYFGPGTRLTVT.

The CDR3 DNA reads as TGCGCCAGCAGCCCCCACGACTTGGGGCTGGTTGAGGGCTACACCTTC. Translated, it gives CASSPHDLGLVEGYTF. The chain carries TRBV4-1 and TRBJ1-2, with D possibly TRBD1 on 5 matching bases. The CDR3 has 16 residues. V gave up 4 bases and J gave up 8 bases, with 23 bases separating them. Germline assignment: CDR1 MGHRA and CDR2 YSYEKL.

The chain uses TRBV5-4 and TRBJ1-2; D ambiguous. Germline V lookup: CDR1 SGHNT, CDR2 YYREEE (reference sequence). The germline V and J ends were trimmed by 0 bases and 6 bases, with 15 bases remaining between them. The CDR3 length is 15 residues. Written as DNA, the CDR3 is TGTGCCAGCAGCTTGGGGGTCGGGATATTAAATGGCTACACCTTC. This translates into CASSLGVGILNGYTF. Drawing the rest from reference TRBV5-4 and TRBJ1-2, the complete variable domain is ETGVTQSPTHLIKTRGQQVTLRCSSQSGHNTVSWYQQALGQGPQFIFQYYREEENGRGNFPPRFSGLQFPNYSSELNVNALELDDSALYLCASSLGVGILNGYTFGSGTRLTVV.

The chain employs TRBV6-6 and TRBJ2-3; D is undetermined. Germline values: CDR1 MNHNY, CDR2 SVGAGI (reference sequence). This CDR3 has 12 residues. V lost 8 bases, J lost 0 bases, and 6 bases lay in between. In DNA, the CDR3 is TGTGCCAGCGCAACTAGCACAGATACGCAGTATTTT. This encodes CASATSTDTQYF.

V gene TRBV2 combines with J gene TRBJ2-7; 8 positions agree with TRBD2. Germline trimming cut 6 bases from V and 6 bases from J; bases unmatched to any gene: 7. CDR1 and CDR2 from the germline V gene are SNHLY and FYNNEI. This CDR3 has 13 residues. CDR3 residues: CASRRGTSGEQYF. DNA for the CDR3: TGTGCCAGCAGGAGGGGGACTAGTGGCGAGCAGTACTTC.

This sequence joins TRBV28 and TRBJ2-7; no clear D gene. This CDR3 is 14 amino acids long. The germline V gene encodes CDR1 MDHEN and CDR2 SYDVKM. V lost 5 bases to trimming and J lost 2 bases, with 13 bases between them. Written as DNA, the CDR3 is TGTGCCAGCAGTCCCCCCCCGGTAACCTACGAGCAGTACTTC. It specifies CASSPPPVTYEQYF.

V and J are TRBV2 and TRBJ1-2; 9 nucleotides agree with TRBD1. The germline gives CDR1 SNHLY, CDR2 FYNNEI. The CDR3 covers 15 residues. J was trimmed by 4 bases and V by 6 bases; bases with no gene match: 9. As DNA, the CDR3 is TGTGCCAGCAGCTCTACAGGGGGCAGTATCTATGGCTACACCTTC. Its protein product is CASSSTGGSIYGYTF.

This clone appeared a single time. The chain joins TRBV9 to TRBJ1-2; no reliable D call. Trimming cost V 0 bases and J 4 bases, with 10 bases left between them. The CDR3 spans 14 residues. Germline V gene lookup returns CDR1 SGDLS and CDR2 YYNGEE. CDR3 in amino acids: CASSVVQDRYGYTF. The CDR3 nucleotides are TGTGCCAGCAGCGTAGTCCAGGATCGCTATGGCTACACCTTC.

This chain connects TRBV7-6 to TRBJ2-2; TRBD1 aligns across 8 bases. Germline V gene data show CDR1 as SGHVS and CDR2 as FNYEAQ. The CDR3 contains 19 residues. V was pared by 5 bases and J by 3 bases, with 17 bases of the junction left unmatched. The CDR3 loop reads CASSLRRQGSFLDTGELFF. The CDR3 nucleotides read TGTGCCAGCAGCCTGCGGAGACAGGGGTCGTTTTTGGACACCGGGGAGCTGTTTTTT.

The rearrangement links TRBV6-5 to TRBJ1-2; perhaps TRBD1 as D (5 bases). This CDR3 comprises 16 residues. The V gene's germline CDR1 is MNHEY and CDR2 SVGAGI. Trimming stripped 1 base from V and 4 bases from J, with 16 bases between. CDR3 bases: TGTGCCAGCAGTTACTATGAAGTGGGGCGCGGCTATGGCTACACCTTC. Translated: CASSYYEVGRGYGYTF.

The V and J genes are TRBV5-4 and TRBJ1-1; no reliable D call. The CDR3 is 15 amino acids. From germline, CDR1 is SGHNT and CDR2 YYREEE (reference sequence). With 0 bases removed from V and 1 base from J, the gap between germline ends came to 10 bases. CDR3 amino acids: CASSLEAGKNTEAFF. CDR3 DNA: TGTGCCAGCAGCTTGGAGGCGGGAAAGAACACTGAAGCTTTCTTT. Full variable domain (missing parts from reference TRBV5-4 and TRBJ1-1): ETGVTQSPTHLIKTRGQQVTLRCSSQSGHNTVSWYQQALGQGPQFIFQYYREEENGRGNFPPRFSGLQFPNYSSELNVNALELDDSALYLCASSLEAGKNTEAFFGQGTRLTVV.